These T cell receptor beta chains were read from a single sample in a study of graft-versus-host responses after intestinal transplantation. These TCRs are of unknown antigen specificity. Measured with immunoSEQ multiplex PCR; TCRdb has only the in-frame clones, and not every one. This table has fewer than 150,000 clones, roughly 92% appearing once. Sequencing used unstimulated CD4+ T cells sorted from spleen or lymph node cells, obtained before intestinal transplant. The receptors stem from a human donor who received an intestinal transplant. The conserved cysteine and the conserved F or W are not part of the CDR3 here. Each record gives: J gene, V gene, CDR3 protein.

>TRBJ2-1|TRBV5-4
ASSLNGGAREQF
>TRBJ2-1|TRBV9
ASSGVKGGSGNEQF
>TRBJ2-6|TRBV6-1
ASNSRDRFAVLT
>TRBJ2-7|TRBV5-6
ASRGVGTGSAEQY
>TRBJ2-1|TRBV2
ASSVDSPSYNEQF
>TRBJ1-4|TRBV10-1
ASSEAPGPNEKLF
>TRBJ1-1|TRBV6-5
ASSDGQVNTEAF
>TRBJ1-1|TRBV18
ASSEGLNTEAF
>TRBJ1-2|TRBV2
ASELGSPYGYT
>TRBJ1-5|TRBV10-2
ASSVGTQGDQPQH
>TRBJ1-2|TRBV6-5
ASRPLTGGNGYT
>TRBJ2-3|TRBV2
ASRALTDTQY
>TRBJ2-7|TRBV4-1
ASSPIGASGGAREQY
>TRBJ1-6|TRBV10-3
AIIGTPGFYNSPLH
>TRBJ1-4|TRBV6-1
ASRRVEKLF
>TRBJ1-2|TRBV12-5
ASGLVQGEVQPGYT
>TRBJ1-2|TRBV6-1
ASSFRANYGYT
>TRBJ1-1|TRBV11-3
ASSWVTGDTEAF
>TRBJ1-3|TRBV19
ASTEDFSGNTIY
>TRBJ2-3|TRBV18
ASSPGRGLAKKSTDTQY
>TRBJ2-5|TRBV5-4
ASSLGDPQETQY
>TRBJ1-5|TRBV5-8
ASSPDGNQPQH
>TRBJ1-2|TRBV20-1
SASPAGYT
>TRBJ1-5|TRBV6-1
ASRADRLSHQPQH
>TRBJ1-5|TRBV15
ATSRDQAGVNQPQH
>TRBJ1-2|TRBV7-8
ASSLEYGGLVYGYT
>TRBJ2-5|TRBV7-6
ASSLGFARASGDNLGQY
>TRBJ1-1|TRBV5-1
ASSSGGGRYTEAF
>TRBJ1-3|TRBV6-6
ASTEEGFSGNTIY
>TRBJ2-1|TRBV25-1
ASSESQRGYNEQF
>TRBJ1-5|TRBV19
ASSMGHSNQPQH
>TRBJ2-5|TRBV5-1
ASSLSPQETQY